These 16 T cell receptor beta chains were sequenced from one sample in a study of blood T cell repertoires in COVID-19 (dated by TCRdb to the early 2020s). Library prep was done by the immunoSEQ multiplex PCR assay. TCRdb obtained this table from immuneACCESS and retained in-frame rearrangements with V and J assigned. These tables miss some clones; where compared with another copy, unresolved V genes account for less than half of the shortfall, and the remainder is unexplained. This sample is represented by approximately 170,000 clones; roughly four fifths of them were singletons. Clones ranked in the top ten supply 9.5% to 12% of the sample. The sequencing input was peripheral blood. The receptors shown here come from a man aged 55 to 69 with active or convalescent COVID-19.

Only a few counts were recorded for this clone. The gene calls are TRBV11-2 and TRBJ2-7, with D unresolved. The CDR3 contains 11 residues. With 4 bases removed from V and 8 bases from J, the gap between germline ends came to 9 bases. Germline V gene data show CDR1 as SGHAT and CDR2 as FQNNGV. The DNA of the CDR3 is TGTGCCAGCAGCTCTGGGCCGAAGCAGTACTTC. It codes for CASSSGPKQYF. The whole variable domain, filled in from reference TRBV11-2 and TRBJ2-7, reads EAGVAQSPRYKIIEKRQSVAFWCNPISGHATLYWYQQILGQGPKLLIQFQNNGVVDDSQLPKDRFSAERLKGVDSTLKIQPAKLEDSAVYLCASSSGPKQYFGPGTRLTVT.

The V and J genes are TRBV3-1 (or the pseudogene TRBV3-2) and TRBJ1-1; 9 nucleotides agree with TRBD1. J lost 3 bases, V lost 2 bases, and 7 bases had no gene match. Germline V gene sequence: CDR1 LGHDT, CDR2 YNNKEL (reference sequence). The CDR3 is 16 residues long. CDR3 nucleotide sequence: TGTGCCAGCAGCCAATCTAACAGGGGGCGCGACACTGAAGCTTTCTTT. This translates into CASSQSNRGRDTEAFF.

The chain has TRBV24-1 and TRBJ1-2; D ambiguous. Germline V lookup: CDR1 KGHDR, CDR2 SFDVKD. The V gene lost 4 bases and the J gene lost 6 bases, with 14 bases spanning the gap. The length of the CDR3 is 14 residues. Here the CDR3 reads CATSDPGTDNGYTF. The CDR3 DNA is TGTGCCACCAGTGACCCCGGAACAGATAATGGCTACACCTTC.

CDR3 loop: CASSLGTSGSPGETQYF. As DNA, the CDR3 is TGTGCCAGCAGCTTAGGGACTAGCGGTTCTCCGGGGGAGACCCAGTACTTC. The chain has TRBV7-8 and TRBJ2-5; 10 nucleotides align to TRBD2. V lost 1 base, J lost 5 bases, and 10 bases stayed unmatched. The germline CDR1 and CDR2 sequences are SGHVS and FQNEAQ. The CDR3 is made up of 17 amino acids.

The chain employs TRBV9 and TRBJ2-2; maybe TRBD1 (5 bases). The CDR3 spans 14 residues. Germline CDR1 and CDR2: SGDLS and YYNGEE. V lost 4 bases and J lost 3, with 10 bases in between. CDR3 DNA sequence: TGTGCCAGCAGCCCCAGGGTATACACCGGGGAGCTGTTTTTT. This gives the protein CASSPRVYTGELFF. Drawing the rest from reference TRBV9 and TRBJ2-2, the complete variable domain is DSGVTQTPKHLITATGQRVTLRCSPRSGDLSVYWYQQSLDQGLQFLIQYYNGEERAKGNILERFSAQQFPDLHSELNLSSLELGDSALYFCASSPRVYTGELFFGEGSRLTVL.

The chain links TRBV5-6 to TRBJ2-5; TRBD2 matches 7 bases. Germline assignment: CDR1 SGHDT and CDR2 YYEEEE. V lost 2 bases and J lost 5; bases outside the gene matches: 12. The CDR3 sequence is 16 residues long. CDR3 amino acids: CASSFRSAGVVETQYF. CDR3 in DNA: TGTGCCAGCAGCTTTAGGTCCGCGGGGGTGGTGGAGACCCAGTACTTC. The full variable domain, completed using reference TRBV5-6 and TRBJ2-5, is DAGVTQSPTHLIKTRGQQVTLRCSPKSGHDTVSWYQQALGQGPQFIFQYYEEEERQRGNFPDRFSGHQFPNYSSELNVNALLLGDSALYLCASSFRSAGVVETQYFGPGTRLLVL.

Worth noting for this clone: The sample holds other DNA sequences that translate to the same CDR3. The chain is built from TRBV3-1 (or the pseudogene TRBV3-2) and TRBJ1-5, with D hard to call. CDR1 and CDR2 (germline): LGHDT, YNNKEL (reference sequence). Trimming took off 0 bases at V and 4 bases at J, with 7 bases between the two ends. This CDR3 spans 14 amino acids. The CDR3, as DNA: TGTGCCAGCAGCCAAGATTACAGTAATCAGCCCCAGCATTTT. This sequence encodes CASSQDYSNQPQHF.

The rearrangement joins TRBV2 to TRBJ1-1; no clear D gene. The CDR3 totals 16 residues. Trimming left V 7 bases short and J 0 bases short, with 18 bases between. Germline values: CDR1 SNHLY, CDR2 FYNNEI. The CDR3 region is CASIPFRIQLNTEAFF. The CDR3 region has the DNA TGTGCCAGCATCCCGTTTAGAATACAGCTGAACACTGAAGCTTTCTTT.

The chain has TRBV11-2 and TRBJ1-6; 11 bases align to TRBD1. The CDR3 is 15 amino acids. The trim removed 6 bases at V and 7 bases at J, leaving 5 bases unmatched. Per the germline V gene, CDR1 is SGHAT and CDR2 is FQNNGV. This CDR3 reads CASRFGTGGNSPLHF. CDR3 sequence (DNA): TGTGCCAGCAGGTTTGGGACAGGGGGAAATTCACCCCTCCACTTT.

V gene TRBV11-2 combines with J gene TRBJ1-1; 7 bases fit TRBD1. The CDR3 consists of 16 residues. Germline V gene lookup returns CDR1 SGHAT and CDR2 FQNNGV. The V and J ends lost 5 bases and 2 bases, in that order; junction bases with no gene match: 11. CDR3 amino acids: CASSLLPGQINTEAFF. CDR3 DNA sequence: TGTGCCAGCAGCCTTTTACCGGGACAGATTAACACTGAAGCTTTCTTT.

The chain uses TRBV28 and TRBJ1-1; no definite D call. The germline V gene has CDR1 MDHEN and CDR2 SYDVKM. Trimming took off 3 bases at V and 1 base at J, with 6 bases between the two ends. CDR3 length: 13 residues. In DNA, the CDR3 is TGTGCCAGCAGTTTTAGAAGGAACACTGAAGCTTTCTTT. It encodes CASSFRRNTEAFF.

The rearrangement uses TRBV5-6 and TRBJ1-5; D possibly corresponds to TRBD1 (6 bases). In germline, CDR1 is SGHDT, CDR2 YYEEEE. This CDR3 region has 15 residues. The ends were cut back, 4 bases at V and 2 bases at J, with 13 bases in the middle. CDR3 sequence reads: CASSGTGSGNQPQHF. The CDR3 coding sequence is TGTGCCAGCAGCGGTACAGGGTCCGGCAATCAGCCCCAGCATTTT.

The J gene is TRBJ1-2, the V gene TRBV10-3, with TRBD1 matching 10 bases. Losses at the gene ends were 2 bases for V and 8 bases for J; bases not matched to a gene: 8. CDR1 is ENHRY and CDR2 is SYGVKD in the germline V gene. This CDR3 is 15 amino acids long. This chain's CDR3 is CAISERDRGEGGYTF. For the CDR3, the DNA is TGTGCCATCAGTGAGAGGGACAGGGGCGAGGGCGGCTACACCTTC.

This chain joins TRBV6-6 and TRBJ2-1, with D possibly being TRBD2 (6 bases). Between the trimmed V and J ends, which lost 0 bases and 7 bases, there was a span of 10 bases. This CDR3 comprises 14 residues. Germline assignment: CDR1 MNHNY and CDR2 SVGAGI (reference sequence). The CDR3 DNA reads TGTGCCAGCAGTTACTCTGGGGGGATGAATGAGCAGTTCTTC. It yields the protein CASSYSGGMNEQFF.

V is TRBV7-6 and J is TRBJ1-1, with D possibly TRBD1 on 6 matching bases. The ends were cut back, 3 bases at V and 0 bases at J, with 11 bases in the middle. The CDR3 has 15 amino acids. The germline V gene encodes CDR1 SGHVS and CDR2 FNYEAQ. For the CDR3, the DNA is TGTGCCAGCAGCTTGGCAGGGGCGGTGAACACTGAAGCTTTCTTT. Translating gives CASSLAGAVNTEAFF.

V usage is TRBV3-1 (or the pseudogene TRBV3-2) and J usage is TRBJ1-2, with D perhaps matching TRBD1 (6 bases). This CDR3 contains 15 residues. Germline values: CDR1 LGHDT, CDR2 YNNKEL (reference sequence). The V end was cut by 0 bases, the J end by 3 bases, with 11 bases between. The CDR3 nucleotides read TGTGCCAGCAGCCAAGAACAGGGATGGGACTATGGCTACACCTTC. The encoded protein is CASSQEQGWDYGYTF.